Sequencing of this TCR beta chain was carried out in a study of beta chain features in type 1 diabetes. The germline V gene has CDR1 MDHEN and CDR2 SYDVKM. CDR3 length: 15 residues. J gave up 6 bases and V 2 bases, and 6 bases lay outside the gene matches. A few counts support this clone. Isolated RNA was reverse transcribed in full, so expressed TCRB transcripts were sequenced. Clones were sequenced by immunoSEQ multiplex PCR, and TCRdb holds only the in-frame ones, with some missing. The table includes about 290,000 clones, about 8% detected once. The TCR comes from a woman aged 18-29 years in good health. The chain links TRBV28 to TRBJ2-1, with TRBD2 matching over 8 bases. Sequencing was carried out using central memory CD4+ T cells from blood. In nucleotides, the CDR3 is TGTGCCAGCAGTTTAGGGGGGACTAGATTCAATGAGCAGTTCTTC. Protein: CASSLGGTRFNEQFF.